Shown below are 12 T cell receptor beta chains from a single sample sequenced in a study of molecular identifiers for immune sequencing clone quantification. Each CDR3 protein gets one entry after TCRdb re-called the PCR reads with MiXCR. The table shows hundreds of thousands of distinct CDR3 sequences, with 25% occurring only once. The sample consisted of naive CD8+ T cells from blood, with Jurkat cell RNA spiked in. Noted subset: FACS-sorted CD8+CD4-CCR7+CD45RA+ naive T cells. Source of these receptors: a human donor in good health. Some libraries in this study had Jurkat cell RNA spiked in.

Note on this clonotype: With a much larger clone just one base away, this may be a read error. Since the CDR3 does not end with the conserved phenylalanine or tryptophan, this likely comes from a read error. V usage is TRBV20-1 and J usage is TRBJ2-7; D gene ambiguous. Germline values: CDR1 DFQATT, CDR2 SNEGSKA (reference sequence). The CDR3 is made up of 13 amino acids. Between the trimmed V and J ends, which lost 0 bases and 1 base, there was a span of 7 bases. CDR3: CSAREGYSYEQYY. The CDR3 coding sequence is TGCAGTGCTAGAGAAGGCTATTCCTACGAGCAGTACTAC.

This clonotype was observed at least ten times. The chain has TRBV4-1 and TRBJ1-4, with TRBD1 as a possible D gene (5 bases). CDR3 length equals 17 residues. Trimming stripped 1 base from V and 4 bases from J, with 16 bases between. Looked up from germline, CDR1 is MGHRA and CDR2 is YSYEKL. CDR3: CASSQAPLGGRNEKLFF. CDR3 coding DNA: TGCGCCAGCAGCCAAGCACCGCTTGGGGGACGTAATGAAAAACTGTTTTTT.

As concerns this clonotype: A read error is possible here, since a much larger clone lies one base away. The rearrangement joins TRBV11-2 to TRBJ2-1; TRBD1 agrees at 9 bases. Trimming at V came to 5 bases and at J to 12 bases, leaving 14 bases not matched to a gene. The CDR3 has 15 amino acids. CDR1 and CDR2 from the germline V gene are SGHAT and FQNNGV. Written as DNA, the CDR3 is TGTGCCAGCAGCCCCGCCGGGACAGGGAACCCTGGGCAGTTCTTC. It is translated as CASSPAGTGNPGQFF.

This clonotype was seen more than once but under ten times. The chain has TRBV5-1 and TRBJ2-7; D is possibly TRBD1 (5 bases). This CDR3 is built from 14 residues. Per germline, CDR1 SGHRS and CDR2 YFSETQ. V was cut by 5 bases and J by 3 bases, with 15 bases left in between. In nucleotides, the CDR3 is TGCGCCAGCAGATCGGACAACTCATACTACGAGCAGTACTTC. The encoded protein is CASRSDNSYYEQYF. The entire variable domain, with the rest obtained from reference TRBV5-1 and TRBJ2-7, is as follows: KAGVTQTPRYLIKTRGQQVTLSCSPISGHRSVSWYQQTPGQGLQFLFEYFSETQRNKGNFPGRFSGRQFSNSRSEMNVSTLELGDSALYLCASRSDNSYYEQYFGPGTRLTVT.

On this clonotype: A single base separates this from a much larger clone, so it may be a read error. No conserved phenylalanine or tryptophan ends this CDR3, so it is likely a read error. This sequence joins TRBV5-3 and TRBJ2-7; TRBD2 is a possible D gene (5 bases). TRBV5-3 is given ORF status, its function remaining uncertain. The CDR3 is 15 residues long. The CDR3 protein is CASSLDPGLSYEQYS. CDR3 nucleotides: TGTGCCAGCAGCTTGGATCCGGGGTTGAGCTACGAGCAGTACTCC.

In the case of this clonotype: This clone may be a read error of a much larger clone one base away. The chain uses TRBV6-6 and TRBJ1-5; D possibly corresponds to TRBD1 (5 bases). Trimming left V 8 bases short and J 6 bases short, with 14 bases between. Germline V gene data show CDR1 as MNHNY and CDR2 as SVGAGI (reference sequence). This CDR3 spans 13 amino acids. The CDR3 DNA reads TGTGCCAGCGATCAGGGTTTGGGTCAGCCCCAGCATTTT. Its protein is CASDQGLGQPQHF.

This clonotype has more than one count but fewer than ten. V is TRBV4-3 and J is TRBJ2-1, with D unclear. This CDR3 contains 14 residues. The V and J ends lost 0 bases and 10 bases respectively, with 13 bases between them. CDR1 LGHNA and CDR2 YSLEER come from the germline V gene. CDR3 sequence (DNA): TGCGCCAGCAGCCAAGATCGGCGTCCGGCGGAGCAGTTCTTC. This translates into CASSQDRRPAEQFF.

The V and J genes are TRBV7-9 and TRBJ2-7; D uncertain. Deletions cut 5 bases from V and 7 bases from J, with 21 bases between. This CDR3 has 15 residues. Germline values: CDR1 SEHNR, CDR2 FQNEAQ (reference sequence). The CDR3 nucleotides read TGTGCCAGCAGCCCCTCGACCCTTACCCCATATGAGCAGTACTTC. Its translation is CASSPSTLTPYEQYF.

Comments on this clonotype: One base away lies a much larger clone, so this may be a sequencing read error. The chain employs TRBV3-1 and TRBJ2-3; unclear D gene. CDR1 and CDR2 from the germline V gene are LGHDT and YNNKEL (reference sequence). There are 14 residues in the CDR3. V dropped 4 bases and J dropped 4 bases, with 12 bases sitting between them. The CDR3 loop is CASSREFGADTQYF. The CDR3 coding sequence is TGTGCCAGCAGCCGAGAGTTCGGCGCAGATACGCAGTATTTT.

This clonotype was detected once. The chain uses TRBV12-3 or TRBV12-4 and TRBJ2-3; TRBD2 matches at 9 bases. V lost 5 bases and J lost 6; bases outside the gene matches: 15. CDR3 length equals 17 residues. The DNA for the CDR3 is TGTGCCAGCAGTGTGGGGCGGGCGGGAGGGCCGCGTGATACGCAGTATTTT. Translated, it gives CASSVGRAGGPRDTQYF.

This clonotype was found many times. The genes are TRBV6-6 and TRBJ1-4, with TRBD1 identical over 7 bases. The germline gives CDR1 MNHNY, CDR2 SVGAGI (reference sequence). The J segment lost 3 bases and the V segment lost 4 bases, leaving 11 bases of the junction unmatched. The CDR3 runs 17 residues. CDR3 sequence (DNA): TGTGCCAGCAGTTGGACAGGAGCGACACAACCTAATGAAAAACTGTTTTTT. Its translation: CASSWTGATQPNEKLFF.

About this clonotype: With a much larger clone just one base away, this may be a read error. The J gene is TRBJ2-4, the V gene TRBV10-2; either TRBD1 or TRBD2 may supply D (5 bases each). Germline CDR1 WSHSY, CDR2 SAAADI. CDR3 length: 12 amino acids. The DNA for the CDR3 is TGCGCCAGCCGGGACCCCTTCAGGATTCCGTACTTC. It translates to CASRDPFRIPYF.